This record looks at one T cell receptor (beta chain) sequence and its context. The table came from immunoSEQ multiplex PCR; TCRdb's copy has only in-frame clones and leaves some out. The data contain 180,000 or so clones, 70% to 90% of them singletons. The data were taken from a study of blood T cell repertoires in COVID-19. Study at large: Samples taken during acute and convalescent COVID-19 were collected in the United States, Italy and Spain.

The CDR3 spans 17 residues. In germline, CDR1 is MGHDK, CDR2 SYGVNS. V lost 1 base to trimming and J lost 5 bases; unmatched junction nucleotides: 7. The rearrangement uses TRBV25-1 and TRBJ2-3, with 12 bases fitting TRBD2. This clonotype was sampled from a human donor with active or convalescent COVID-19. The donor label of this sample is uncertain. The material sequenced was peripheral blood. DNA for the CDR3: TGTGCCAGCAGTGAATTAGCTAGCGGGAGGGCCAGAGATACGCAGTATTTT. Protein product: CASSELASGRARDTQYF.